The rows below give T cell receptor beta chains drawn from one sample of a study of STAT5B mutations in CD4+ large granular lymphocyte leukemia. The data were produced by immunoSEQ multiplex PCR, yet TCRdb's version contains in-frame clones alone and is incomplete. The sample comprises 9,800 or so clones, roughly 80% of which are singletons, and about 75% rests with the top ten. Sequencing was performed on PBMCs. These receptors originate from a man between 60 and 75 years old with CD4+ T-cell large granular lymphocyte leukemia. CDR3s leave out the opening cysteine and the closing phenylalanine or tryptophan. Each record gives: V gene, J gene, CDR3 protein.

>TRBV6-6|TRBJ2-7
ASMAGHYEQY
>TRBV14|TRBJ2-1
ASSQSATSSGNYNEQF
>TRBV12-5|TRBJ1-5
ASGSGGNQPQH
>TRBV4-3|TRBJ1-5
ASSQGRQGSNQPQH
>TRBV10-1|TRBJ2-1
ASTQGGDYGHDEQF
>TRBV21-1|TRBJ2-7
ASSPYEQY
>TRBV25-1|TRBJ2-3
ASSESKTSGRDTQY
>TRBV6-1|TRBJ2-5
ASSEAHRETQY
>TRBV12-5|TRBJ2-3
ASGPGGRSTDTQY
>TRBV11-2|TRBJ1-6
ASSLGQGRSPLH
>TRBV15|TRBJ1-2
ATSSSKDRAGYT
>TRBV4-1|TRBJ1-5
ASSQDPGYNQPQH
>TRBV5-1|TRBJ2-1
ASSLVASRSYNEQF
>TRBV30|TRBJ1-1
AWSHRENTEAF
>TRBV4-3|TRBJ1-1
ASSQDRGTITEAF
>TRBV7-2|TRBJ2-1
ASSQLGQGAREQF
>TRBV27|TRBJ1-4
ASRDRAAEKLF
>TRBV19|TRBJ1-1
ASSIGETGQAF
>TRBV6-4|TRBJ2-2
ATAISGTGETGELF
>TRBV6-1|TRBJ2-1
ASSEGTSGYNEQF
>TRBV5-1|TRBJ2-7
ASSLSDRSSYEQY
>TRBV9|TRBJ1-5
ASSGDSTLGPQH
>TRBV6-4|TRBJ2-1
ASSPSGNDEQF
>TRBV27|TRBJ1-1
ASSLTFGSLTEAF
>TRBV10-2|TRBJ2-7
ASSESGSSYEQY
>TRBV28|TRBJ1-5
ASSYYSNQPQH
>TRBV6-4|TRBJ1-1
ASSKSTGGSTEAF
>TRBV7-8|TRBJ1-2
ASSQDGANYGYT
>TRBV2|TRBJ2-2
ASKSGHSLRAGELF
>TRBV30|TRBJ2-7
AWREPLILGQY
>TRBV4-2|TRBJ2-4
ASSQIKRAGDIQY
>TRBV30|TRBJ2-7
ASGQGQEQY
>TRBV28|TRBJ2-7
ASSLIRGRAKYEQY
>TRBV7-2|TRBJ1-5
ASSLFATGALQPQH
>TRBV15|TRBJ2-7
ATRASEGKKGYEQY
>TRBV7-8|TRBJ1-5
ASSLAGSVGQPQH
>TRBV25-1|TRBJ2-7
ASSGDRYEQY
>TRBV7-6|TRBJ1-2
ASSPGTDTYGYT
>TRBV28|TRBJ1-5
ASISPPGNQPQH
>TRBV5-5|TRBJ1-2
ASSFQGALGYT
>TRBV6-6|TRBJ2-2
ASRGLAGVDTGELF
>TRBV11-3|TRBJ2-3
ASSSGTSGSEDTQY
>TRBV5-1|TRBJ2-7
ASSRTSGVKYEQY
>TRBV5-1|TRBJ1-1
ASRSSSETEAF
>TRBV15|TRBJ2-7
ATSRDVAGGSYEQY
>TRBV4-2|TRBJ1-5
ASSQDGLGGLSNQPQH
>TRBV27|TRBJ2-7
ASSLSSLTGSFSYEQY
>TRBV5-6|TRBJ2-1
ASSLKVAGEHNEQF
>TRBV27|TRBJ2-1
ASSSIGTSGVGNEQF
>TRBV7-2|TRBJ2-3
ASSLSPLTGRDTQY
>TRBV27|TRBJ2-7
ASSLFKTVSYEQY
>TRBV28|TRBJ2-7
ASSLSGFGTPGHFYEQY
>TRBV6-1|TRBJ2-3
ASSPRLASTDTQY
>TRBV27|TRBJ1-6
ASKFGRSPLH
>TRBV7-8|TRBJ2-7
ASSLALMQQSSGSGDYEQY
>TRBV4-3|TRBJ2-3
ASSRAASGSFDTQY
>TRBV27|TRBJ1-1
ASTRGGSHTEAF
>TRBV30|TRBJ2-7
AWTRGTGDEQY
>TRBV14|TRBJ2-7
ASSPGAGLD